Sequencing of this T cell receptor (beta chain) was carried out in a study of identical twins (dated by TCRdb to about 2016). Background for the entire study: The study deep-sequenced TCR alpha and beta repertoires from monozygotic twins, unrelated adults of various ages and cord blood to test whether fetal clonotypes persist. To rule out contamination, the twin experiments were replicated at different times with different library preparation protocols. Study-level results and caveats: A weaker excess of twin sharing was found in beta out-of-frame sequences because the signal-to-noise ratio was lowered by fewer shared sequences. Zero-insertion analyses could be partly confounded by invariant T cells such as MAIT and iNKT, although diverse VJ usage argued against such confounding for most clonotypes. In monozygotic twins, recombination models systematically underestimated out-of-frame TCR alpha sharing, but the models matched the sharing seen between unrelated individuals. Because the same donors could not be followed over many years, the conclusions depended on cross-sectional statistical analysis. Compared with coincidental sharing between unrelated individuals, out-of-frame TCR alpha sequences shared between twins showed an excess of sequences with low generation probability. Fewer insertions were carried by abundant cord blood beta clonotypes, a similar but weaker trend appeared in young adult naive repertoires, and no such trend appeared in memory repertoires.

Only healthy Caucasian donors were included. Miltenyi CD45RO+ enrichment and human naive T-cell isolation kits were used to isolate memory (CD45RO+) and naive T cells from PBMC. Here V drops 5 bases and J drops 6 bases, and the junction holds 10 bases not matched to any gene. For CDR1 and CDR2, the germline V gene lists MNHNS and SASEGT. From its cysteine to its phenylalanine, the CDR3 spans 15 amino acids. Only the CDR3 DNA stays, 45 bases, in frame from base 1. This clonotype was detected a few times. Its target antigen remains unknown. The record has no base qualities; no much larger clone is one base away. The library was produced with 5' RACE. Sequencing was performed on an Illumina HiSeq 2000. A universal primer binding site was added through template switching, and the final cDNA carried a unique molecular identifier so that TCR cDNA molecules could be counted accurately. Specific primers in the conserved constant-segment region were used to synthesize first-strand cDNA for TCR alpha and beta chains. To control for contamination, each cDNA library was double barcoded with a SMART-Mk sample barcode plus Illumina barcodes. Two successive PCR steps introduced TruSeq adapter sequences along with Illumina sample barcodes. The TCR alpha and beta cDNA libraries were sequenced on the Illumina HiSeq platform using custom primers. In the source study's methods: MiGEC was used to process raw reads and extract unique molecular identifiers, and MiXCR was used to find CDR3 positions. Recombination models were inferred per individual with the repgenHMM and IGoR tools using an EM algorithm. Shared clonotypes were analyzed with the tcR package in R, and sharing was normalized by the product of cloneset sizes. To study raw recombination free of thymic and clonal selection effects, out-of-frame nonproductive sequences were analyzed. Using fastp at Q25 and MiXCR, TCRdb reprocessed the public reads and kept productive beta chains. Duplicate CDR3 protein sequences are folded into a single record with the most common DNA and genes. It is TCRdb's table, rather than the study itself, that gives the V and J calls and clone size. Present in this sample are a few hundred thousand distinct CDR3 sequences, about 10% of which were seen just once. 9% to 10% of the sample belongs to the ten largest clones.

The rearrangement combines TRBV6-1 with TRBJ1-5, with 7 bases in between that match TRBD1. Sequencing used memory T cells sorted from blood. The cell subset or site label of this sample denotes: CD45RO+ enriched T cells. The TCR originated in a middle-aged man in good health. The DNA sequence is TGTGCCAGCAGTCCAACGACAGGGTCCGGTCAGCCCCAGCATTTT. This sequence encodes CASSPTTGSGQPQHF.